These 10 T cell receptor beta chains were all obtained from the same sample, sequenced in a study of persistence of HIV-infected CD4 T cells. Stimulation used 8 to 10 ug/mL lysate from CMV-infected fibroblasts. CD40L/CD69 double-negative CD45RO-high memory CD4+ T cells were collected. The immunoSEQ assay was version 4, run in survey mode. Assay used: immunoSEQ multiplex PCR; TCRdb lists only in-frame clones, some missing. Among roughly 28,000 clones listed, roughly 80% were seen once. Their specific antigens are unknown. This material consisted of CD4+ T cells sorted from PBMCs after roughly 19-hour stimulation, taken from a patient who received antiretroviral therapy. The receptors originated from an adult woman with HIV who was CMV-seropositive.

For this clone: In the same sample, other DNA sequences code for this CDR3. Written as DNA, the CDR3 is TGCAGTGCTAGTAGCGCAGGAGATACGCAGTATTTT. It translates to CSASSAGDTQYF. V gene TRBV20-1 combines with J gene TRBJ2-3; tentative D call: TRBD2 (5 bases). The CDR3 loop spans 12 amino acids. Between the trimmed V and J ends, which lost 3 bases and 5 bases, there was a span of 9 bases. Germline CDR1 reads DFQATT; CDR2 reads SNEGSKA (reference sequence).

The chain joins TRBV5-1 to TRBJ1-3; D gene ambiguous. The CDR3 loop spans 15 amino acids. Looked up from germline, CDR1 is SGHRS and CDR2 is YFSETQ. V dropped 0 bases and J dropped 0 bases, with 7 bases sitting between them. The CDR3 DNA reads as TGCGCCAGCAGCTTGGAACAGAGCTCTGGAAACACCATATATTTT. It yields the protein CASSLEQSSGNTIYF. Variable domain in full (rest from reference TRBV5-1 and TRBJ1-3): KAGVTQTPRYLIKTRGQQVTLSCSPISGHRSVSWYQQTPGQGLQFLFEYFSETQRNKGNFPGRFSGRQFSNSRSEMNVSTLELGDSALYLCASSLEQSSGNTIYFGEGSWLTVV.

The chain links TRBV7-2 to TRBJ2-1, with 9 bases lining up with TRBD2. This CDR3 is built from 17 residues. V shed 3 bases, J shed 4 bases, and the junction held 10 bases outside the gene matches. Germline V gene sequence: CDR1 SGHTA, CDR2 FQGNSA. The CDR3 region is CASSFVGSGGSYNEQFF. The CDR3 DNA is TGTGCCAGCAGCTTCGTGGGTAGCGGGGGAAGTTACAATGAGCAGTTCTTC.

The rearrangement joins TRBV7-9 to TRBJ1-3; D is perhaps TRBD1 (6 bases). The CDR3 is made up of 18 amino acids. From germline, CDR1 is SEHNR and CDR2 FQNEAQ (reference sequence). V gave up 4 bases and J gave up 0 bases, with 19 bases separating them. The CDR3 loop reads CASSSSHEGVSSGNTIYF. The CDR3, as DNA: TGTGCCAGCAGCTCCTCTCATGAGGGGGTCAGCTCTGGAAACACCATATATTTT.

The count of this clone is one. The CDR3 DNA is TGTGCCAGTAGTATAACAGGGGGCATGGATGGCTACACCTTC. Protein sequence: CASSITGGMDGYTF. V usage is TRBV19 and J usage is TRBJ1-2; TRBD1 matches 9 bases. V shed 2 bases, J shed 6 bases, and the junction held 4 bases outside the gene matches. The CDR3 sequence is 14 residues long. Germline V gene lookup returns CDR1 LNHDA and CDR2 SQIVND (reference sequence).

V is TRBV6-5 and J is TRBJ1-2; D perhaps matches TRBD1 (5 bases). Trimming removed 0 bases at V and 6 bases at J, with 11 bases between. This CDR3 contains 14 residues. Looked up from germline, CDR1 is MNHEY and CDR2 is SVGAGI. The DNA of the CDR3 is TGTGCCAGCAGTTACTCAGGGGTCCGAGATGGCTACACCTTC. It yields the protein CASSYSGVRDGYTF.

The rearrangement links TRBV6-7 to TRBJ1-5; D gene unclear. TRBV6-7 is reported as an ORF; its role is uncertain. The CDR3 sequence is 16 residues long. The CDR3 nucleotides read TGTGCTACAGCAGTTAAGCGAGGTTTGAGCAATCAGCCCCAGCATTTT. This translates into CATAVKRGLSNQPQHF.

V is TRBV2 and J is TRBJ2-1, with TRBD1 identical over 8 bases. The CDR3 has 14 residues. Germline V gene data show CDR1 as SNHLY and CDR2 as FYNNEI. With V trimmed by 4 bases and J by 6 bases, 5 bases remained unmatched. This CDR3 is CASSVLDRANEQFF. The CDR3 region has the DNA TGTGCCAGCAGTGTCCTGGACAGGGCCAATGAGCAGTTCTTC.

The chain carries TRBV3-1 (or the pseudogene TRBV3-2) and TRBJ2-4; D is uncertain. The CDR3 has 14 residues. V was clipped by 4 bases and J by 4 bases, with 11 bases between them. CDR1 and CDR2 (germline): LGHDT, YNNKEL (reference sequence). The CDR3 DNA reads as TGTGCCAGCAGCCCGGTAGCAGGAAAAAACATTCAGTACTTC. This encodes CASSPVAGKNIQYF.

This chain joins TRBV18 and TRBJ2-4; D may be TRBD1 (6 bases). The CDR3 has 17 residues. The V gene lost 2 bases and the J gene lost 3 bases, with 17 bases spanning the gap. CDR1 is KGHSH, CDR2 LQKENI, per germline. DNA for the CDR3: TGTGCCAGCTCACCAATGGGCAGGGGATTTGACAAAAACATTCAGTACTTC. It yields the protein CASSPMGRGFDKNIQYF.